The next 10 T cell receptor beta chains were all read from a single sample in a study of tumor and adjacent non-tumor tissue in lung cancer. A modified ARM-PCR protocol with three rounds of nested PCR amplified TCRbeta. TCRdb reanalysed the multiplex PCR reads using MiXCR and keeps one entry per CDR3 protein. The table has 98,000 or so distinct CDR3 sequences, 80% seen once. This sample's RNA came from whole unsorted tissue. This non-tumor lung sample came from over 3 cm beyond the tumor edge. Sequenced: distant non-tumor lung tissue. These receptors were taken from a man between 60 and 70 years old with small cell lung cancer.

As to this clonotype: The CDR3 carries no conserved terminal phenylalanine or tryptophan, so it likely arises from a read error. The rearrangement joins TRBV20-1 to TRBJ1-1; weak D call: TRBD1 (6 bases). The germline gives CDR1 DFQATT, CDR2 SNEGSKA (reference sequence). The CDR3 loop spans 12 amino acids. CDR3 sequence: CSAGGVKTEAFV. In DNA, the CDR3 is TGCAGTGCAGGGGGGGTGAAAACTGAAGCTTTCGTT.

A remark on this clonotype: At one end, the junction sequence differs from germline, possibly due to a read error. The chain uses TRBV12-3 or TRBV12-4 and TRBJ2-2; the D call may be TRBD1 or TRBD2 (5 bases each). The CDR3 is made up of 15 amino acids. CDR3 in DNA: TGTGCCAGCACCTTGGGGGTACCGGTTTCCGGGGTGCTGTTTTTT. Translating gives CASTLGVPVSGVLFF.

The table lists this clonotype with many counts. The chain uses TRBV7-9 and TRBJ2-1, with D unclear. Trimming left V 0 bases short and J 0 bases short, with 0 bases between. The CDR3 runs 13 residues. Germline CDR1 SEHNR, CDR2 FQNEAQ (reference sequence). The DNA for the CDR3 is TGTGCCAGCAGCTTAGCCTCCTACAATGAGCAGTTCTTC. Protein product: CASSLASYNEQFF.

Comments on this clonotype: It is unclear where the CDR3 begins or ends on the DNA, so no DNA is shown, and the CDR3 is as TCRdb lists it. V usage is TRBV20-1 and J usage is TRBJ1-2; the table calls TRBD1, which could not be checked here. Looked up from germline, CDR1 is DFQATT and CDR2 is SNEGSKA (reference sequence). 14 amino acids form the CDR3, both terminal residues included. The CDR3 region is CSTPRRDREYGCTF.

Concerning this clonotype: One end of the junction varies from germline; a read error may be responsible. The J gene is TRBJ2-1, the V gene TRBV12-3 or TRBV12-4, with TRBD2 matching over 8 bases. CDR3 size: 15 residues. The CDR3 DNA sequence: TGTGCCAGCAGTTTCTCCCTCGGAGTACCGGGAGGGCCGCTCTTC. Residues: CASSFSLGVPGGPLF.

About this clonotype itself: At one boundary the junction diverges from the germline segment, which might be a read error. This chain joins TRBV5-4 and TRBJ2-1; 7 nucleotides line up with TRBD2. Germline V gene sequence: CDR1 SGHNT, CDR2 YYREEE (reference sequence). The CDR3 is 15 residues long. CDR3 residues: CVSSTGLAAYNEQFF. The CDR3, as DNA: TGTGTCAGCAGCACCGGGCTAGCGGCCTACAATGAGCAGTTCTTC.

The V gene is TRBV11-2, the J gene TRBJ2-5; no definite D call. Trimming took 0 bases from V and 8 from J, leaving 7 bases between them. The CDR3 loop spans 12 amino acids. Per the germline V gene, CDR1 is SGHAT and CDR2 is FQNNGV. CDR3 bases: TGTGCCAGCAGCTTAGAGATGGAAACCCAGTACTTC. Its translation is CASSLEMETQYF.

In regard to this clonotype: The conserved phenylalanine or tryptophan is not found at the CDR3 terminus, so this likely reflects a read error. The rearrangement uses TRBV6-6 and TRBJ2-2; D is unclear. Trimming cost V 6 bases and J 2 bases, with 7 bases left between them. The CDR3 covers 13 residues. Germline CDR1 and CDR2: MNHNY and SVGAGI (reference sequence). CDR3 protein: CASRTNNTGELFL. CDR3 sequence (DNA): TGTGCCAGCAGGACGAATAACACCGGGGAGCTGTTTTTA.

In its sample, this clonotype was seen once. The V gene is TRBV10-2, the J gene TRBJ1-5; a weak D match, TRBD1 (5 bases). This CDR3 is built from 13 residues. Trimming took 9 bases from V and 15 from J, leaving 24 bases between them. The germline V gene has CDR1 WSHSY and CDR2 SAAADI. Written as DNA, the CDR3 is TGCGCCAGTATTGATAGCAGGGAACAGGCCTCGCATTTT. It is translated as CASIDSREQASHF.

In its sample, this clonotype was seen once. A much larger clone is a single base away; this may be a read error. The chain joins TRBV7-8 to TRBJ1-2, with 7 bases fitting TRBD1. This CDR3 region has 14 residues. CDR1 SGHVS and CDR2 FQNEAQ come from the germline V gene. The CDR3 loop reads CASSLAGQAFGYIF. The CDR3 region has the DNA TGTGCCAGCAGCTTAGCCGGACAGGCTTTTGGCTACATCTTC.